These 29 T cell receptor beta chains were sequenced from one sample in a study of vaccination effects on CD4 cells after COVID-19. Under the ViraFEST assay, PBMC were stimulated with viral peptide pools so that antigen-specific CD4+ T cells expanded. Sequencing was performed afterwards. At the end of nine to ten days of culture, CD4+ T cells were isolated. Vaccinated participants had no history of SARS-CoV-2 infection and tested negative for nucleocapsid antibodies. No antigen has been identified for these receptors. Only in-frame clones appear in the TCRdb table, and some are missing; sequencing was by immunoSEQ multiplex PCR. The data show roughly 30,000 clones, approximately 72% seen once. Material: CD4+ T cells from PBMCs cultured with SARS-CoV-2 spike peptides, obtained before COVID-19 vaccination. The receptor set was obtained from a human donor who received a COVID-19 vaccine.

This chain links TRBV18 with TRBJ2-5; no firm D call. This CDR3 has 13 amino acids. V dropped 6 bases and J dropped 1 base, with 9 bases sitting between them. From germline, CDR1 is KGHSH and CDR2 LQKENI. CDR3 sequence reads: CASSERGQETQYF. DNA for the CDR3: TGTGCCAGCTCGGAACGCGGCCAAGAGACCCAGTACTTC.

The table lists this clone with a count of one. The chain employs TRBV6-5 and TRBJ1-6; 10 bases line up with TRBD1. The CDR3 consists of 15 residues. J lost 7 bases, V lost 7 bases, and 7 bases had no gene match. Per the germline V gene, CDR1 is MNHEY and CDR2 is SVGAGI. CDR3 DNA sequence: TGTGCCAGCACTCGGACAGGGGGGCAAAATTCACCCCTCCACTTT. Its protein product is CASTRTGGQNSPLHF.

This clone was found a few times. J is TRBJ1-5 and V is TRBV5-5; 9 bases line up with TRBD1. V gave up 3 bases and J gave up 4 bases; unmatched junction bases: 5. The CDR3 is 15 amino acids. Germline V gives CDR1 SGHKS, CDR2 YYEKEE (reference sequence). CDR3 sequence: CASSWGTGRNQPQHF. The CDR3 bases are TGTGCCAGCAGCTGGGGGACAGGGAGAAATCAGCCCCAGCATTTT.

This clone counts as medium-sized. The chain combines TRBV27 with TRBJ2-7; possibly TRBD2 for D (5 bases). Germline V gene sequence: CDR1 MNHEY, CDR2 SMNVEV (reference sequence). Trimming took off 1 base at V and 7 bases at J, with 14 bases between the two ends. CDR3 size: 14 residues. The CDR3 is CASSLFYASGEQYF. The CDR3 DNA sequence: TGTGCCAGCAGTTTATTTTACGCGTCGGGGGAGCAGTACTTC.

The chain recombines TRBV11-3 with TRBJ2-2; the D is unclear. The germline V gene encodes CDR1 SGHNT and CDR2 YENEEA. V was cut by 0 bases and J by 1 base, with 6 bases left in between. The CDR3 is 15 residues long. The CDR3 spells CASSLDGQNTGELFF. The DNA for the CDR3 is TGTGCCAGCAGCTTAGATGGTCAGAACACCGGGGAGCTGTTTTTT.

The CDR3 DNA is TGTGCCAGCAGCTTAGCTCATGACAGGGGGCGGTTTAGCTACGAGCAGTACTTC. The encoded protein is CASSLAHDRGRFSYEQYF. The chain has TRBV7-2 and TRBJ2-7; 10 bases fit TRBD1. The length of the CDR3 is 18 residues. Germline lookup yields CDR1 SGHTA and CDR2 FQGNSA. V lost 0 bases and J lost 3; bases outside the gene matches: 11.

The chain is built from TRBV2 and TRBJ1-5; 7 bases are a match to TRBD1. Germline-derived CDR1 and CDR2 are SNHLY and FYNNEI. The CDR3 extends over 12 amino acids. V was pared by 4 bases and J by 6 bases, with 0 bases of the junction left unmatched. The CDR3 region has the DNA TGTGCCAGCAGTGGACAGGGTCAGCCCCAGCATTTT. Amino acids: CASSGQGQPQHF.

The gene calls are TRBV27 and TRBJ1-4; TRBD1 matches 7 bases. This CDR3 has 17 amino acids. Per the germline V gene, CDR1 is MNHEY and CDR2 is SMNVEV (reference sequence). V was clipped by 5 bases and J by 6 bases; unmatched bases: 15. CDR3 sequence reads: CASSPTPGGGPHEKLFF. CDR3 nucleotides: TGTGCCAGCAGTCCTACCCCAGGGGGGGGGCCCCATGAAAAACTGTTTTTT.

The chain carries TRBV2 and TRBJ1-3; D perhaps matches TRBD1 (5 bases). Trimming shortened V by 4 bases and J by 2 bases, and 9 bases separated the two germline ends. Germline V gene sequence: CDR1 SNHLY, CDR2 FYNNEI. This CDR3 has 14 residues. CDR3 amino acids: CASSGGFAGNTIYF. DNA for the CDR3: TGTGCCAGCAGTGGGGGGTTTGCTGGAAACACCATATATTTT.

With respect to this clone: The sample contains more than one DNA sequence encoding this CDR3. The rearrangement links TRBV3-1 (or the pseudogene TRBV3-2) to TRBJ1-3; 9 bases agree with TRBD1. Trimming at V came to 6 bases and at J to 2 bases, leaving 5 bases not matched to a gene. Germline CDR1 LGHDT, CDR2 YNNKEL (reference sequence). This CDR3 spans 15 amino acids. The CDR3 DNA follows: TGTGCCAGCAGTCAAACAGGGGGCCCTGGAAACACCATATATTTT. It specifies CASSQTGGPGNTIYF.

CDR3 amino acids: CASSFTTSGKKSSYEQYF. CDR3 DNA: TGTGCCAGCAGCTTCACGACTAGCGGGAAAAAGAGCTCCTACGAGCAGTACTTC. The chain recombines TRBV7-8 with TRBJ2-7, with 11 bases fitting TRBD2. The V gene's germline CDR1 is SGHVS and CDR2 FQNEAQ. V lost 3 bases, J lost 0 bases, and 10 bases stayed unmatched. The CDR3 has 18 amino acids.

V and J are TRBV6-5 and TRBJ1-1, with D uncertain. Trimming took 0 bases from V and 4 from J, leaving 15 bases between them. Germline CDR1 is MNHEY and CDR2 is SVGAGI. The CDR3 is made up of 16 amino acids. The CDR3 sequence is CASSYSPGGRGTEAFF. The CDR3 bases are TGTGCCAGCAGTTACTCCCCAGGCGGAAGAGGCACTGAAGCTTTCTTT.

This chain links TRBV5-4 with TRBJ2-7; TRBD2 aligns across 11 bases. This CDR3 has 16 amino acids. CDR1 is SGHNT, CDR2 YYREEE, per germline (reference sequence). J gave up 4 bases and V 2 bases, and 8 bases lay outside the gene matches. As DNA, the CDR3 is TGTGCCAGCAGCTTTCACATGACTAGCGGGATATACGAGCAGTACTTC. Amino acids: CASSFHMTSGIYEQYF. The complete variable domain, with remaining parts taken from reference TRBV5-4 and TRBJ2-7, reads ETGVTQSPTHLIKTRGQQVTLRCSSQSGHNTVSWYQQALGQGPQFIFQYYREEENGRGNFPPRFSGLQFPNYSSELNVNALELDDSALYLCASSFHMTSGIYEQYFGPGTRLTVT.

The V and J genes are TRBV15 and TRBJ2-3; the match to TRBD2 covers 8 bases. V was pared by 2 bases and J by 4 bases, with 8 bases of the junction left unmatched. CDR1 and CDR2 (germline): LNHNV, YYDKDF (reference sequence). The CDR3 runs 16 residues. This chain's CDR3 is CATSRKLAELSDTQYF. The CDR3 bases are TGTGCCACCAGCAGAAAACTAGCGGAGTTATCAGATACGCAGTATTTT. Full variable domain (missing parts from reference TRBV15 and TRBJ2-3): DAMVIQNPRYQVTQFGKPVTLSCSQTLNHNVMYWYQQKSSQAPKLLFHYYDKDFNNEADTPDNFQSRRPNTSFCFLDIRSPGLGDTAMYLCATSRKLAELSDTQYFGPGTRLTVL.

This chain uses TRBV2 with TRBJ2-7, with 7 bases aligning to TRBD1. J lost 2 bases, V lost 6 bases, and 7 bases had no gene match. CDR1 SNHLY and CDR2 FYNNEI come from the germline V gene. The CDR3 length is 14 residues. The DNA of the CDR3 is TGTGCCAGCAGGGAGACAGGGCTCACCTACGAGCAGTACTTC. It yields the protein CASRETGLTYEQYF. Together with reference TRBV2 and TRBJ2-7, the CDR3 gives the full variable domain: EPEVTQTPSHQVTQMGQEVILRCVPISNHLYFYWYRQILGQKVEFLVSFYNNEISEKSEIFDDQFSVERPDGSNFTLKIRSTKLEDSAMYFCASRETGLTYEQYFGPGTRLTVT.

In its sample, this clone was seen once. The gene calls are TRBV19 and TRBJ1-2; D call uncertain. V was clipped by 5 bases and J by 8 bases, with 18 bases between them. Germline V lookup: CDR1 LNHDA, CDR2 SQIVND (reference sequence). This CDR3 comprises 14 residues. The CDR3 here is CASSPATAGRGYTF. The CDR3 DNA sequence: TGTGCCAGTAGTCCCGCCACCGCGGGAAGAGGCTACACCTTC. Full variable domain (missing parts from reference TRBV19 and TRBJ1-2): DGGITQSPKYLFRKEGQNVTLSCEQNLNHDAMYWYRQDPGQGLRLIYYSQIVNDFQKGDIAEGYSVSREKKESFPLTVTSAQKNPTAFYLCASSPATAGRGYTFGSGTRLTVV.

This clone was observed a few times. This chain links TRBV2 with TRBJ1-4; D remains unclear. Trimming removed 1 base at V and 1 base at J, with 10 bases between. CDR1 and CDR2 (germline): SNHLY, FYNNEI. This CDR3 is 16 amino acids long. In nucleotides, the CDR3 is TGTGCCAGCAGTGAAGTAAGGGTCCGAACTAATGAAAAACTGTTTTTT. Protein sequence: CASSEVRVRTNEKLFF.

This rearrangement joins TRBV28 to TRBJ2-4; D possibly corresponds to TRBD1 (5 bases). CDR1 MDHEN and CDR2 SYDVKM come from the germline V gene. Trimming took off 4 bases at V and 0 bases at J, with 16 bases between the two ends. The CDR3 has 17 residues. In DNA, the CDR3 is TGTGCCAGCAGTTCCCTTCGTAGGGGCCTAGCCAAAAACATTCAGTACTTC. It is translated as CASSSLRRGLAKNIQYF.

The genes are TRBV3-1 (or the pseudogene TRBV3-2) and TRBJ2-1; 15 nucleotides align to TRBD2. The V and J ends lost 4 bases and 4 bases, in that order; junction bases with no gene match: 8. The CDR3 has 18 amino acids. Germline V gives CDR1 LGHDT, CDR2 YNNKEL (reference sequence). The CDR3 sequence: CASSLIGLAGGHYNEQFF. In DNA form, the CDR3 reads TGTGCCAGCAGCCTTATCGGACTAGCGGGAGGGCATTACAATGAGCAGTTCTTC.

The chain carries TRBV7-8 and TRBJ1-6; D remains ambiguous. The V gene lost 5 bases and the J gene lost 5 bases, with 16 bases spanning the gap. The CDR3 loop spans 16 amino acids. Germline V gene data show CDR1 as SGHVS and CDR2 as FQNEAQ. CDR3 in amino acids: CASSLTIRGDNSPLHF. DNA of the CDR3: TGTGCCAGCAGCCTGACCATTCGAGGAGATAATTCACCCCTCCACTTT.

This clone has a handful of counts. The rearrangement joins TRBV27 to TRBJ2-2, with D possibly TRBD1 on 6 matching bases. V was cut by 2 bases and J by 8 bases, with 12 bases left in between. CDR1 is MNHEY, CDR2 SMNVEV, per germline (reference sequence). The CDR3 loop spans 14 amino acids. The CDR3 loop reads CASSLVRGRGELFF. In DNA, the CDR3 is TGTGCCAGCAGTTTAGTCAGGGGCAGGGGGGAGCTGTTTTTT.

The chain joins TRBV27 to TRBJ2-1; 8 nucleotides line up with TRBD2. V shed 9 bases and J 8 bases; nucleotides not matched to a gene: 18. Germline V gives CDR1 MNHEY, CDR2 SMNVEV (reference sequence). CDR3 size: 16 residues. The DNA of the CDR3 is TGTGCCAGTTCTCCCCCTCAGCGGGAGAATCGCGATGAGCAGTTCTTC. Encoded protein: CASSPPQRENRDEQFF.

The chain is built from TRBV28 and TRBJ1-5; D is unresolved. Germline loops: CDR1 MDHEN, CDR2 SYDVKM. Trimming removed 5 bases at V and 6 bases at J, with 11 bases between. The CDR3 extends over 13 amino acids. CDR3 residues: CASSKQISQPQHF. The CDR3 coding sequence is TGTGCCAGCAGTAAACAGATTAGTCAGCCCCAGCATTTT. The full variable domain, rest sourced from reference TRBV28 and TRBJ1-5, is DVKVTQSSRYLVKRTGEKVFLECVQDMDHENMFWYRQDPGLGLRLIYFSYDVKMKEKGDIPEGYSVSREKKERFSLILESASTNQTSMYLCASSKQISQPQHFGDGTRLSIL.

V is TRBV5-1 and J is TRBJ2-5; the D call may be TRBD1 or TRBD2 (5 bases each). There are 15 residues in the CDR3. Trimming took off 5 bases at V and 5 bases at J, with 19 bases between the two ends. Per germline, CDR1 SGHRS and CDR2 YFSETQ. The CDR3 reads CASRETGRLEETQYF. The CDR3 region has the DNA TGCGCCAGCAGGGAAACGGGGCGGCTGGAGGAGACCCAGTACTTC.

The rearrangement joins TRBV4-3 to TRBJ1-4; D gene ambiguous. Germline V gene lookup returns CDR1 LGHNA and CDR2 YSLEER. The CDR3 sequence is 16 residues long. Trimming shortened V by 3 bases and J by 2 bases, and 13 bases separated the two germline ends. The CDR3 sequence: CASSQGSVGTNEKLFF. CDR3 DNA: TGCGCCAGCAGCCAGGGGAGCGTAGGGACTAATGAAAAACTGTTTTTT.

This chain links TRBV4-3 with TRBJ1-6; D uncertain. This CDR3 has 15 residues. Germline assignment: CDR1 LGHNA and CDR2 YSLEER. V shed 0 bases and J shed 9 bases, with 12 bases lying between them. The CDR3 sequence: CASSQEGGRGSPLHF. CDR3 bases: TGCGCCAGCAGCCAAGAAGGTGGCCGGGGTTCACCCCTCCACTTT.

The chain uses TRBV4-1 and TRBJ2-1; 9 bases line up with TRBD1. The CDR3 has 20 residues. V lost 0 bases to trimming and J lost 0 bases; unmatched junction nucleotides: 12. Germline CDR1 and CDR2: MGHRA and YSYEKL. The DNA for the CDR3 is TGCGCCAGCAGCCAAGAAAAACTTCGGGCGGGACAGGGCTCCTACAATGAGCAGTTCTTC. It specifies CASSQEKLRAGQGSYNEQFF.

V and J are TRBV28 and TRBJ1-5; D is unresolved. The CDR3 is 16 residues long. The V end lost 4 bases, the J end lost 2 bases, and 15 bases lay between the germline ends. CDR1 MDHEN and CDR2 SYDVKM come from the germline V gene. The chain's CDR3 is CASSSLSGGGNQPQHF. For the CDR3, the DNA is TGTGCCAGCAGTTCCCTCTCGGGTGGGGGCAATCAGCCCCAGCATTTT.

The V and J genes are TRBV30 and TRBJ2-6, with D perhaps assigned TRBD1 or TRBD2 (5 bases each). The CDR3 is 13 residues long. CDR1 and CDR2 from the germline V gene are GTSNPN and SVGIG (reference sequence). The V end lost 8 bases, the J end lost 2 bases, and 10 bases lay between the germline ends. The CDR3 nucleotides read TGTGCCGGGAAGGGACCTGGGGCCAACGTCCTGACTTTC. This codes for CAGKGPGANVLTF.